Listed below are T cell receptor beta chains from one sample, sequenced in a study of sequential checkpoint blockade in melanoma. The method was immunoSEQ multiplex PCR; TCRdb's version includes in-frame clones alone and lacks a portion of them. The data show some 10,000 clones, around 73% seen once. The source was CD8+ T cells sorted from blood (inferred from file names), collected from a patient given nivolumab and ipilimumab in sequence. The receptor set was obtained from a human donor with melanoma. Each CDR3 is given with its conserved first and last residue. The D gene is left open where the match is weak. Rows may omit the clone size; those that give it use once, few, many or a size class.

v_call	d_call	clone_size	j_call	cdr3_aa	cdr3_nt
TRBV7-9	TRBD2	-	TRBJ2-7	CASSRGGSYEQYF	TGTGCCAGCAGCCGCGGGGGGTCCTACGAGCAGTACTTC
TRBV5-6	-	-	TRBJ2-7	CASSSSTGRAREQYF	TGTGCCAGCAGCTCGTCCACAGGTCGGGCGCGGGAGCAGTACTTC
TRBV6-4	-	few	TRBJ1-5	CASKGSGVEQPQHF	TGTGCCAGCAAAGGTTCAGGGGTAGAACAGCCCCAGCATTTT
TRBV19	-	-	TRBJ1-6	CASSIRLNSPLHF	TGTGCCAGTAGTATAAGACTTAATTCACCCCTCCACTTT
TRBV12-5	-	-	TRBJ1-1	CASGLTGRGAFF	TGTGCTAGTGGTTTGACAGGACGTGGGGCTTTCTTT
TRBV7-9	TRBD1	medium-sized	TRBJ1-3	CASSLAGQSGITIYF	TGTGCCAGCAGCTTAGCGGGACAGTCGGGTATCACCATATATTTT
TRBV5-1	TRBD1	-	TRBJ2-3	CASSLITGGTDTQYF	TGCGCCAGCAGCTTGATTACAGGGGGCACAGATACGCAGTATTTT
TRBV5-1	-	few	TRBJ2-2	CASSFGPRGPGELFF	TGCGCCAGCAGCTTTGGCCCTAGGGGTCCCGGGGAGCTGTTTTTT
TRBV10-3	-	few	TRBJ1-2	CAINPREGHGYTF	TGTGCCATCAACCCCAGGGAAGGGCATGGCTACACCTTC
TRBV27	-	-	TRBJ1-4	CASSPGGGPSTNEKLFF	TGTGCCAGCAGTCCTGGGGGAGGACCCTCAACTAATGAAAAACTGTTTTTT
TRBV6-5	TRBD1	-	TRBJ2-3	CASSYGTGGSTDTQYF	TGTGCCAGCAGTTACGGGACAGGGGGTAGCACAGATACGCAGTATTTT
TRBV11-2	-	-	TRBJ1-2	CASSLVTDPGGYTF	TGTGCCAGCAGCTTAGTGACCGATCCCGGGGGCTACACCTTC
TRBV6-4	-	-	TRBJ2-3	CASSDSPGGGDTQYF	TGTGCCAGCAGTGACTCCCCCGGGGGAGGAGATACGCAGTATTTT
TRBV7-9	-	few	TRBJ1-3	CASSPLGREVYTIYF	TGTGCCAGCAGCCCCCTAGGACGGGAAGTTTACACCATATATTTT
TRBV6-4	-	once	TRBJ2-6	CASSDSGGRGANVLTF	TGTGCCAGCAGTGACTCGGGGGGGCGAGGGGCCAACGTCCTGACTTTC
TRBV2	TRBD2	-	TRBJ2-1	CASSEGVGEGKYNEQFF	TGTGCCAGCAGTGAAGGGGTTGGGGAGGGGAAGTACAATGAGCAGTTCTTC
TRBV30	-	-	TRBJ1-5	CAWSVGIEGPQHF	TGTGCCTGGAGTGTAGGGATCGAGGGGCCCCAGCATTTT
TRBV19	-	-	TRBJ2-1	CASSNIAENSNNEQFF	TGTGCCAGTAGTAATATAGCGGAAAATTCAAACAATGAGCAGTTCTTC
TRBV5-1	-	-	TRBJ1-2	CASSLAGPEVTF	TGCGCCAGCAGCTTGGCAGGGCCCGAGGTTACCTTC
TRBV5-1	TRBD2	few	TRBJ2-1	CASSLRTSGDNEQFF	TGCGCCAGCAGCCTAAGGACTAGCGGCGACAATGAGCAGTTCTTC
TRBV6-4	-	once	TRBJ2-1	CASSDSGSSYNEQFF	TGTGCCAGCAGTGACTCCGGGAGCTCCTACAATGAGCAGTTCTTC
TRBV9	-	-	TRBJ1-1	CASSVAGEAFF	TGTGCCAGCAGCGTGGCCGGGGAAGCTTTCTTT
TRBV7-6	-	-	TRBJ2-7	CASSLAGLPYEQYF	TGTGCCAGCAGCTTAGCGGGACTCCCCTACGAGCAGTACTTC
TRBV7-6	TRBD2	once	TRBJ2-1	CASSHVLAGGTGEQFF	TGTGCCAGCAGTCACGTTCTAGCGGGAGGAACGGGTGAGCAGTTCTTC
TRBV10-1	TRBD2	few	TRBJ2-1	CASSESTSGGVEQFF	TGCGCCAGCAGTGAGTCGACTAGCGGGGGGGTTGAGCAGTTCTTC
TRBV7-2	-	-	TRBJ2-1	CASSSPLVWEQFF	TGTGCCAGCAGCTCGCCTTTAGTATGGGAGCAGTTCTTC
TRBV5-6	-	-	TRBJ1-3	CASTSLRDTIYF	TGTGCCAGCACCTCCCTTCGGGACACCATATATTTT
TRBV27	-	-	TRBJ1-4	CASSPDTNNEKLFF	TGTGCCAGCAGTCCGGACACAAATAATGAAAAACTGTTTTTT
TRBV27	TRBD1	-	TRBJ2-7	CASSQSPGQIYEQYF	TGTGCCAGCAGTCAAAGTCCGGGACAGATATACGAGCAGTACTTC
TRBV12-5	-	-	TRBJ2-3	CASGLGIADLTDTQYF	TGTGCTAGTGGTTTGGGGATAGCGGACCTCACAGATACGCAGTATTTT
TRBV4-1	-	-	TRBJ1-2	CASSSYGFYGYTF	TGCGCCAGCAGTTCCTACGGGTTCTATGGCTACACCTTC
TRBV6-1	-	once	TRBJ1-2	CASSETGNGYTF	TGTGCCAGCAGTGAAACAGGGAATGGCTACACCTTC
TRBV19	-	few	TRBJ1-1	CASSRFKFEAFF	TGTGCCAGTAGCAGGTTTAAATTTGAAGCTTTCTTT
TRBV7-9	TRBD1	-	TRBJ1-6	CASSGTALSSYNSPLHF	TGTGCCAGCAGTGGGACAGCTCTTAGCTCCTATAATTCACCCCTCCACTTT
TRBV5-1	TRBD2	few	TRBJ2-3	CASSSRDGGGTDTQYF	TGCGCCAGCAGCTCCCGGGACGGCGGGGGAACAGATACGCAGTATTTT
TRBV5-5	TRBD1	-	TRBJ2-7	CASRMTGFDSYEQYF	TGTGCCAGCAGAATGACAGGGTTCGACTCCTACGAGCAGTACTTC
TRBV6-6	-	-	TRBJ1-6	CASSRSYNSPLHF	TGTGCCAGCAGCCGTTCCTATAATTCACCCCTCCACTTT
TRBV4-1	-	-	TRBJ2-3	CASSPATGTDTQYF	TGCGCCAGCAGCCCCGCAACAGGCACAGATACGCAGTATTTT
TRBV4-1	TRBD2	-	TRBJ2-7	CASSQVASGYYEQYF	TGCGCCAGCAGCCAAGTGGCTAGCGGGTACTACGAGCAGTACTTC
TRBV6-4	TRBD1	few	TRBJ1-2	CASSDSAGGYGYTF	TGTGCCAGCAGTGACTCAGCAGGGGGCTATGGCTACACCTTC
TRBV9	-	few	TRBJ2-1	CASSPSGEYNEQFF	TGTGCCAGCAGCCCTTCCGGGGAGTACAATGAGCAGTTCTTC
TRBV7-9	-	few	TRBJ2-1	CASSTPGGTAYNEQFF	TGTGCCAGCAGCACACCAGGGGGGACGGCCTACAATGAGCAGTTCTTC
TRBV25-1	-	-	TRBJ2-3	CASRESLGGPTDTQYF	TGTGCCAGCAGAGAATCTCTCGGGGGGCCCACAGATACGCAGTATTTT
TRBV19	-	-	TRBJ1-2	CASSIGPGTGDSNYGYTF	TGTGCCAGTAGTATAGGACCCGGGACGGGAGATTCGAACTATGGCTACACCTTC
TRBV19	TRBD1	-	TRBJ1-1	CASSMKGTGGTEAFF	TGTGCCAGTAGTATGAAGGGGACAGGGGGCACTGAAGCTTTCTTT
TRBV6-5	TRBD2	-	TRBJ2-1	CASRLAGGDYNEQFF	TGTGCCAGCAGGCTAGCGGGGGGAGATTACAATGAGCAGTTCTTC